Presented here are 12 T cell receptor beta chains from one specimen sequenced in a study of blood T cell repertoires in COVID-19. The method was immunoSEQ multiplex PCR; TCRdb's version includes in-frame clones alone and lacks a portion of them. This table has over 110,000 clones, 88% appearing once. The specimen sequenced was peripheral blood. The receptors derive from a man aged 70-80 years with acute or convalescent COVID-19.

V is TRBV2 and J is TRBJ1-6; 11 bases map to TRBD1. With 7 bases clipped from V and 10 bases from J, the junction kept 9 bases outside the gene matches. The V gene's germline CDR1 is SNHLY and CDR2 FYNNEI. The CDR3 consists of 15 residues. The CDR3: CASTQLGTGGSPLHF. The CDR3 DNA reads as TGTGCCAGCACTCAGTTGGGGACAGGGGGATCACCCCTCCACTTT. Complete variable domain (other parts from reference TRBV2 and TRBJ1-6): EPEVTQTPSHQVTQMGQEVILRCVPISNHLYFYWYRQILGQKVEFLVSFYNNEISEKSEIFDDQFSVERPDGSNFTLKIRSTKLEDSAMYFCASTQLGTGGSPLHFGNGTRLTVT.

This chain links TRBV4-1 with TRBJ1-3; TRBD1 matches 7 bases. Germline CDR1 reads MGHRA; CDR2 reads YSYEKL. Trimming at V came to 0 bases and at J to 0 bases, leaving 8 bases not matched to a gene. The CDR3 sequence is 18 residues long. CDR3 in DNA: TGCGCCAGCAGCCAAGATTTCCCAGGGGGTATCTCTGGAAACACCATATATTTT. It encodes CASSQDFPGGISGNTIYF.

The chain links TRBV2 to TRBJ1-4; no firm D call. V was cut by 11 bases and J by 3 bases, with 13 bases left in between. CDR3 length: 13 residues. The germline gives CDR1 SNHLY, CDR2 FYNNEI. DNA of the CDR3: TGTGCCTACCACCCAGATTCTAATGAAAAACTGTTTTTT. It encodes CAYHPDSNEKLFF.

The chain employs TRBV5-5 and TRBJ1-4, with 7 bases fitting TRBD1. This CDR3 comprises 15 residues. The V gene end was trimmed by 5 bases and the J gene end by 0 bases; junction bases not matched to a gene: 4. The germline gives CDR1 SGHKS, CDR2 YYEKEE (reference sequence). The CDR3 DNA follows: TGTGCCAGCAGGGTTGGGACAGCAACTAATGAAAAACTGTTTTTT. Amino acids: CASRVGTATNEKLFF.

The chain joins TRBV6-6 to TRBJ2-5; 11 bases fit TRBD2. Germline trimming cut 6 bases from V and 5 bases from J; bases unmatched to any gene: 8. The CDR3 contains 15 residues. The germline V gene has CDR1 MNHNY and CDR2 SVGAGI (reference sequence). CDR3 residues: CASRPTSGGRETQYF. In DNA, the CDR3 is TGTGCCAGCAGGCCTACTAGCGGGGGACGGGAGACCCAGTACTTC.

This clone was observed a single time. V gene TRBV7-8 combines with J gene TRBJ2-1; 9 bases line up with TRBD2. Germline assignment: CDR1 SGHVS and CDR2 FQNEAQ. The CDR3 runs to 14 residues. The J segment lost 5 bases and the V segment lost 5 bases, leaving 4 bases of the junction unmatched. The CDR3 here is CASSPREGDNEQFF. The CDR3 bases are TGTGCCAGCAGCCCGCGGGAGGGCGACAATGAGCAGTTCTTC.

This chain joins TRBV13 and TRBJ2-1; no reliable D call. The CDR3 is 12 amino acids. The germline V gene encodes CDR1 PRHDT and CDR2 FYEKMQ (reference sequence). Trimming took off 5 bases at V and 3 bases at J, with 5 bases between the two ends. The CDR3 DNA sequence: TGTGCCAGCAGCGCTAGCTACAATGAGCAGTTCTTC. Amino acids: CASSASYNEQFF. The variable domain in full, completed from reference TRBV13 and TRBJ2-1, reads AAGVIQSPRHLIKEKRETATLKCYPIPRHDTVYWYQQGPGQDPQFLISFYEKMQSDKGSIPDRFSAQQFSDYHSELNMSSLELGDSALYFCASSASYNEQFFGPGTRLTVL.

The chain joins TRBV10-3 to TRBJ1-2, with a tentative D call TRBD1 (6 bases). Germline V gives CDR1 ENHRY, CDR2 SYGVKD. This CDR3 region has 11 residues. Between the trimmed V and J ends, which lost 3 bases and 9 bases, there was a span of 8 bases. CDR3 region: CAISDGQSYTF. The CDR3 nucleotides read TGTGCCATCAGTGACGGACAGAGCTACACCTTC.

The rearrangement joins TRBV24-1 to TRBJ1-2; D unresolved. Per germline, CDR1 KGHDR and CDR2 SFDVKD. CDR3 length: 14 amino acids. V shed 0 bases and J shed 2 bases, with 6 bases lying between them. The CDR3 region is CATSDLNSNYGYTF. DNA for the CDR3: TGTGCCACCAGTGATTTGAACAGCAACTATGGCTACACCTTC.

The chain couples TRBV28 to TRBJ2-3, with a tentative D call TRBD1 (5 bases). Germline CDR1 reads MDHEN; CDR2 reads SYDVKM. CDR3 size: 15 residues. V lost 5 bases and J 6 bases, leaving 18 bases between the germline ends. The DNA for the CDR3 is TGTGCCAGCAGTCCCAACCAGGGTCCCCCGGATACGCAGTATTTT. It is translated as CASSPNQGPPDTQYF.

The rearrangement joins TRBV28 to TRBJ2-3; 8 nucleotides match TRBD1. The CDR3 length is 14 residues. After removal of 6 bases from V and 4 bases from J, the junction contained 6 bases not matched to a gene. Germline V gene data show CDR1 as MDHEN and CDR2 as SYDVKM. The CDR3 region has the DNA TGTGCCAGCAGGAACAGGGGGAGCTCAGATACGCAGTATTTT. Protein product: CASRNRGSSDTQYF.

The rearrangement uses TRBV19 and TRBJ2-2; 7 bases agree with TRBD2. CDR3 length: 14 amino acids. J gave up 7 bases and V 3 bases, and 5 bases lay outside the gene matches. In germline, CDR1 is LNHDA, CDR2 SQIVND (reference sequence). CDR3 loop: CASSIRLAGGELFF. The CDR3, as DNA: TGTGCCAGTAGTATTAGACTAGCCGGCGGGGAGCTGTTTTTT.